Each of the 26 T cell receptor beta chains below was sequenced from the same sample in a study of T cells after somatic rescue of genetic block. Sequencing used immunoSEQ multiplex PCR; TCRdb keeps in-frame clones, though not all of them. The sample holds approximately 100,000 clones, over 80% seen once. Material: peripheral blood mononuclear cells (PBMCs). Every receptor here comes from a woman aged 18-35 years.

V and J are TRBV28 and TRBJ1-2; D remains ambiguous. In germline, CDR1 is MDHEN, CDR2 SYDVKM. This CDR3 region has 15 residues. Between the trimmed V and J ends, which lost 6 bases and 4 bases, there was a span of 18 bases. CDR3 amino acids: CASSTPGNGGYGYTF. DNA of the CDR3: TGTGCCAGCAGCACTCCCGGAAACGGTGGCTATGGCTACACCTTC.

The V call is TRBV28, the J call TRBJ1-2; D call uncertain. Germline CDR1 MDHEN, CDR2 SYDVKM. Trimming removed 5 bases at V and 4 bases at J, with 14 bases between. This CDR3 contains 14 residues. The CDR3 DNA reads TGTGCCAGCAGTGTAAACCGGTATTTCTATGGCTACACCTTC. Translating it yields CASSVNRYFYGYTF.

This chain links TRBV29-1 with TRBJ2-1; perhaps TRBD2 as D (6 bases). Trimming pared 5 bases from V and 2 bases from J, leaving 7 bases between. CDR1 is SQVTM and CDR2 is ANQGSEA in the germline V gene. This CDR3 is built from 12 residues. The CDR3 region has the DNA TGCAGCGTTCGACTAGCCTACAATGAGCAGTTCTTC. Translated, it gives CSVRLAYNEQFF.

This chain connects TRBV28 to TRBJ2-5; D is perhaps TRBD2 (5 bases). Germline-derived CDR1 and CDR2 are MDHEN and SYDVKM. Trimming removed 7 bases at V and 1 base at J, with 16 bases between. The length of the CDR3 is 15 residues. The chain's CDR3 is CASNLRALVQETQYF. In DNA, the CDR3 is TGTGCCAGCAATCTCCGGGCACTAGTCCAAGAGACCCAGTACTTC.

CDR3 coding DNA: TGTGCCAGCAGTCCCGGACTTACCGGGGAGCTGTTTTTT. Protein sequence: CASSPGLTGELFF. V usage is TRBV28 and J usage is TRBJ2-2, with TRBD2 as a possible D gene (5 bases). This CDR3 has 13 amino acids. CDR1 and CDR2 from the germline V gene are MDHEN and SYDVKM. Deletions cut 5 bases from V and 5 bases from J, with 9 bases between.

The chain is built from TRBV28 and TRBJ1-1; TRBD1 aligns across 7 bases. Germline-derived CDR1 and CDR2 are MDHEN and SYDVKM. The CDR3 has 14 amino acids. V dropped 2 bases and J dropped 10; count of bases not matched to a gene: 10. The CDR3 coding sequence is TGTGCCAGCAGTTTAACTCGGACAGGCCGTGGAGCTTTCTTT. As protein: CASSLTRTGRGAFF.

This clone has just one count. J is TRBJ2-3 and V is TRBV7-2, with unresolved D. V was cut by 2 bases and J by 4 bases, with 10 bases left in between. The germline V gene has CDR1 SGHTA and CDR2 FQGNSA. The CDR3 is 14 residues long. Here the CDR3 reads CASSLMTRSDTQYF. In DNA, the CDR3 is TGTGCCAGCAGCTTAATGACTCGATCAGATACGCAGTATTTT. Combining the CDR3 with reference TRBV7-2 and TRBJ2-3 gives the whole variable domain GAGVSQSPSNKVTEKGKDVELRCDPISGHTALYWYRQSLGQGLEFLIYFQGNSAPDKSGLPSDRFSAERTGGSVSTLTIQRTQQEDSAVYLCASSLMTRSDTQYFGPGTRLTVL.

CDR3 DNA sequence: TGCGCCAGCAGCCAAGATTTCGGGGAACGATCCCGATACGAGCAGTACTTC. It translates to CASSQDFGERSRYEQYF. The chain carries TRBV4-3 and TRBJ2-7; tentatively, D is TRBD2 (5 bases). The V gene lost 0 bases and the J gene lost 4 bases, with 19 bases spanning the gap. Per the germline V gene, CDR1 is LGHNA and CDR2 is YSLEER. The CDR3 has 17 amino acids.

J is TRBJ2-3 and V is TRBV10-3, with a possible D match to TRBD1 (6 bases). This CDR3 comprises 15 residues. Per the germline V gene, CDR1 is ENHRY and CDR2 is SYGVKD. Trimming took 7 bases from V and 2 from J, leaving 16 bases between them. The CDR3 sequence is CAITEGGTHTDTQYF. CDR3 bases: TGTGCCATCACTGAAGGGGGAACTCACACAGATACGCAGTATTTT.

The rearrangement uses TRBV7-2 and TRBJ2-2; 9 nucleotides agree with TRBD1. V was clipped by 8 bases and J by 4 bases; unmatched bases: 5. CDR3 length: 14 residues. From germline, CDR1 is SGHTA and CDR2 FQGNSA. The CDR3 reads CASQRDRVTGELFF. CDR3 DNA: TGTGCCAGCCAGCGGGACAGGGTCACCGGGGAGCTGTTTTTT.

The rearrangement joins TRBV27 to TRBJ1-2; D is uncertain. CDR1 is MNHEY, CDR2 SMNVEV, per germline (reference sequence). The CDR3 covers 12 residues. Between the trimmed V and J ends, which lost 3 bases and 8 bases, there was a span of 10 bases. The CDR3 nucleotides read TGTGCCAGCAGTTTGGGAGGGCGCGGCTACACCTTC. It translates to CASSLGGRGYTF.

The rearrangement links TRBV28 to TRBJ1-5; D might be TRBD1 (5 bases). From germline, CDR1 is MDHEN and CDR2 SYDVKM. CDR3 size: 18 residues. V was pared by 5 bases and J by 0 bases, with 20 bases between. The CDR3 nucleotides read TGTGCCAGCAGTATCCCATCCACTCGACAGTTTAGCAATCAGCCCCAGCATTTT. It yields the protein CASSIPSTRQFSNQPQHF.

This clone was picked up one time. The chain is built from TRBV30 and TRBJ1-1; D call uncertain. The CDR3 extends over 14 amino acids. V was shortened by 0 bases and J by 0 bases, with 8 bases between the two germline ends. CDR1 GTSNPN and CDR2 SVGIG come from the germline V gene (reference sequence). The CDR3 here is CAWSVFPVNTEAFF. The CDR3 nucleotides are TGTGCCTGGAGTGTATTTCCCGTGAACACTGAAGCTTTCTTT.

This clone appeared a single time. This chain connects TRBV11-2 to TRBJ2-2; 7 positions agree with TRBD1. This CDR3 has 17 amino acids. Germline-derived CDR1 and CDR2 are SGHAT and FQNNGV. V shed 2 bases and J 3 bases; nucleotides not matched to a gene: 9. CDR3 DNA: TGTGCCAGCAGCTTACCGAGACAGGGAGAGGACACCGGGGAGCTGTTTTTT. Protein product: CASSLPRQGEDTGELFF.

Concerning this clone: One end of the junction does not line up with germline, which may come from a read error. J is TRBJ2-5 and V is TRBV25-1; the D is unclear. The CDR3 runs to 13 residues. Germline CDR1 reads MGHDK; CDR2 reads SYGVNS. The CDR3 DNA reads TGTGCCAGCAGTGATGGAGTGCAAGGGACCCAGTACTTC. Translated, it gives CASSDGVQGTQYF.

The chain carries TRBV11-2 and TRBJ1-2; no clear D. Per germline, CDR1 SGHAT and CDR2 FQNNGV. With 0 bases removed from V and 7 bases from J, the gap between germline ends came to 6 bases. CDR3 length equals 12 residues. The CDR3 coding sequence is TGTGCCAGCAGCTTAGACTCGGTTGGCTACACCTTC. Its protein product is CASSLDSVGYTF.

The V gene is TRBV10-1, the J gene TRBJ2-7, with D perhaps matching TRBD2 (5 bases). Looked up from germline, CDR1 is WNHNN and CDR2 is SYGVQD (reference sequence). V shed 6 bases and J shed 2 bases, with 17 bases lying between them. The CDR3 is 15 amino acids. The chain's CDR3 is CASSQEEAKPYEQYF. CDR3 nucleotide sequence: TGCGCCAGCAGCCAGGAGGAGGCTAAACCCTACGAGCAGTACTTC.

The V and J genes are TRBV27 and TRBJ2-7, with unresolved D. The germline CDR1 and CDR2 sequences are MNHEY and SMNVEV (reference sequence). V lost 1 base to trimming and J lost 0 bases, with 10 bases between them. The CDR3 is 15 amino acids. The CDR3: CASSLYLSASYEQYF. In DNA, the CDR3 is TGTGCCAGCAGTTTATATCTGTCAGCCTCCTACGAGCAGTACTTC.

The rearrangement joins TRBV28 to TRBJ2-1, with 11 bases aligning to TRBD2. CDR3 length: 15 residues. The germline CDR1 and CDR2 sequences are MDHEN and SYDVKM. The junction had 3 bases not matched to a gene; V was cut back by 5 bases and J by 3 bases. CDR3 amino acids: CASSTGLAGYNEQFF. In DNA form, the CDR3 reads TGTGCCAGCAGTACCGGACTAGCGGGCTACAATGAGCAGTTCTTC.

V and J are TRBV11-2 and TRBJ2-7; perhaps TRBD1 as D (6 bases). Germline lookup yields CDR1 SGHAT and CDR2 FQNNGV. The CDR3 has 15 amino acids. Trimming took 5 bases from V and 0 from J, leaving 14 bases between them. CDR3 bases: TGTGCCAGCAGCACCCACAGGGCCGCCTCCTACGAGCAGTACTTC. Protein: CASSTHRAASYEQYF.

V gene TRBV28 combines with J gene TRBJ2-1, with 7 bases aligning to TRBD1. The germline CDR1 and CDR2 sequences are MDHEN and SYDVKM. The CDR3 sequence is 15 residues long. With V trimmed by 3 bases and J by 4 bases, 6 bases remained unmatched. In nucleotides, the CDR3 is TGTGCCAGCAGTTTCCCGGACAGGCAATACAATGAGCAGTTCTTC. Its protein is CASSFPDRQYNEQFF.

The chain links TRBV7-9 to TRBJ2-7; 16 bases align to TRBD2. This CDR3 comprises 18 residues. Trimming cost V 2 bases and J 1 base; bases outside gene matches: 5. Germline V gene sequence: CDR1 SEHNR, CDR2 FQNEAQ (reference sequence). In nucleotides, the CDR3 is TGTGCCAGCAGCTTATCGGGACTAGCGGGAGGGCCATCCTACGAGCAGTACTTC. This gives the protein CASSLSGLAGGPSYEQYF.

The CDR3 loop is CASSDGMDSSNIQYF. DNA of the CDR3: TGTGCCAGCAGTGATGGGATGGATTCTTCTAACATTCAGTACTTC. The chain uses TRBV2 and TRBJ2-4; D not certain. This CDR3 has 15 amino acids. From germline, CDR1 is SNHLY and CDR2 FYNNEI. Trimming took off 3 bases at V and 7 bases at J, with 16 bases between the two ends.

The rearrangement links TRBV19 to TRBJ2-7; TRBD1 is a possible D gene (6 bases). The CDR3 loop spans 12 amino acids. Germline CDR1 and CDR2: LNHDA and SQIVND (reference sequence). Trimming removed 7 bases at V and 2 bases at J, with 9 bases between. As DNA, the CDR3 is TGTGCCAGTATCGGGGACACCTACGAGCAGTACTTC. Its translation: CASIGDTYEQYF.

CDR3 residues: CASSLQGVTGELFF. CDR3 sequence (DNA): TGTGCCAGCAGCTTACAGGGCGTCACCGGGGAGCTGTTTTTT. The V and J genes are TRBV7-9 and TRBJ2-2, with D possibly being TRBD1 (5 bases). This CDR3 has 14 amino acids. The V end was cut by 2 bases, the J end by 4 bases, with 8 bases between. The germline V gene has CDR1 SEHNR and CDR2 FQNEAQ (reference sequence).

This clone was observed a few times. The CDR3 sequence is CAWEPGGGGQPQHF. In nucleotides, the CDR3 is TGTGCCTGGGAGCCGGGAGGCGGAGGCCAGCCCCAGCATTTT. The gene calls are TRBV30 and TRBJ1-5; D is unresolved. Germline V gene sequence: CDR1 GTSNPN, CDR2 SVGIG (reference sequence). This CDR3 region has 14 residues. V was trimmed by 5 bases and J by 7 bases, leaving 18 bases between them.